Following are 5 T cell receptor beta chains from one sample sequenced in a study of T cell responses to AZD1222 COVID-19 vaccine. Clones were sequenced by immunoSEQ multiplex PCR, and TCRdb holds only the in-frame ones, with some missing. The sample holds about 120,000 clones, 88% seen once. The sequences come from peripheral blood, collected on day 0 of AZD1222 vaccination. Receptors were obtained from an adult in good health.

This sequence joins TRBV10-3 and TRBJ1-2; TRBD1 matches 9 bases. CDR3 length equals 15 residues. J lost 3 bases, V lost 6 bases, and 8 bases had no gene match. Germline values: CDR1 ENHRY, CDR2 SYGVKD. The CDR3 sequence is CAISQTGGADYGYTF. For the CDR3, the DNA is TGTGCCATCAGCCAAACAGGGGGCGCAGACTATGGCTACACCTTC.

This rearrangement joins TRBV19 to TRBJ1-5; 7 bases align to TRBD1. Trimming took 5 bases from V and 6 from J; bases not matched to a gene: 4. The CDR3 runs 13 residues. Germline CDR1 LNHDA, CDR2 SQIVND (reference sequence). CDR3 DNA sequence: TGTGCCAGTAGTCTAAACAGGGGTCAGCCCCAGCATTTT. It codes for CASSLNRGQPQHF.

The chain uses TRBV6-5 and TRBJ1-2, with TRBD1 as a possible D gene (5 bases). The CDR3 has 15 residues. The V and J ends lost 0 bases and 2 bases respectively, with 10 bases between them. The germline gives CDR1 MNHEY, CDR2 SVGAGI. The CDR3 region is CASSYSPQENYGYTF. CDR3 nucleotides: TGTGCCAGCAGTTACTCGCCACAGGAAAACTATGGCTACACCTTC.

This clone was picked up one time. This chain connects TRBV5-1 to TRBJ1-1, with 9 bases fitting TRBD1. Per the germline V gene, CDR1 is SGHRS and CDR2 is YFSETQ. Trimming removed 0 bases from V and 5 bases from J; junction bases left unmatched: 5. The CDR3 loop spans 15 amino acids. The CDR3 region is CASSLEQGARTEAFF. In DNA, the CDR3 is TGCGCCAGCAGCTTGGAACAGGGGGCGAGAACTGAAGCTTTCTTT.

The chain couples TRBV27 to TRBJ1-6; tentative D call: TRBD1 (5 bases). Trimming stripped 5 bases from V and 10 bases from J, with 12 bases between. The germline gives CDR1 MNHEY, CDR2 SMNVEV (reference sequence). The CDR3 totals 13 residues. The CDR3 DNA sequence: TGTGCCAGCAGTCAGGGAATATTCTCACCCCTCCACTTT. It encodes CASSQGIFSPLHF.